This T cell receptor (beta chain) was sequenced in a study of T cells after yellow fever vaccination. The germline CDR1 and CDR2 sequences are SGHTA and FQGNSA. The CDR3 runs 16 residues. J lost 2 bases, V lost 7 bases, and 11 bases had no gene match. By 5'RACE template switching, TCR cDNA was produced, with a universal primer site and UMIs added in the process. Via MiXCR, TCRdb re-called the 5' RACE reads, giving one row per CDR3 protein. The table includes over 300,000 distinct CDR3 sequences, approximately 3.9% detected once. This clonotype was observed many times. Its antigen is not known. Study observations and caveats: Clonotypes shared by both compartments, CD4 and CD8, made up a small share. By day 5 rather than day 15, the secondary response had peaked, though it was weaker. Highly abundant clonotypes carried over from the bulk population could end up in FACS-sorted repertoires as contaminants.

The V gene is TRBV7-2, the J gene TRBJ2-1; 7 nucleotides line up with TRBD2. The specimen comprised PBMCs, sampled on the day of the yellow fever booster vaccination. The sequence came from a man younger than 35 who received the YFV17D yellow fever vaccine. The CDR3 reads CASNGRASGPYNEQFF. CDR3 nucleotide sequence: TGTGCCAGCAACGGCCGGGCTAGCGGTCCCTACAATGAGCAGTTCTTC. The full variable domain, its missing parts supplied by reference TRBV7-2 and TRBJ2-1, is GAGVSQSPSNKVTEKGKDVELRCDPISGHTALYWYRQSLGQGLEFLIYFQGNSAPDKSGLPSDRFSAERTGGSVSTLTIQRTQQEDSAVYLCASNGRASGPYNEQFFGPGTRLTVL.